This paragraph reports one T cell receptor beta chain. Its specificity is not known. The entry originates in a study of STAT3 mutations in large granular lymphocyte leukemia. Average productive template count per sample was about 40,773. Profiling relied on immunoSEQ multiplex PCR, and the TCRdb table lists in-frame clones only, not all of them. The top ten hold around 6.4% of the sample, which has approximately 22,000 clones, over 90% seen once. V was pared by 7 bases and J by 6 bases, with 16 bases between. This CDR3 is built from 13 residues. Germline assignment: CDR1 MGHDK and CDR2 SYGVNS. Whole-study results and caveats: Every T-cell large granular lymphocyte leukemia patient had at least one immunodominant TCR beta clonotype. TCR clonotype switching after therapy occurred in about 30% of the 18 patients. In several patients, dominant TCR clone burden exceeded STAT3 mutant burden, suggesting STAT3 mutation arose secondarily. Some patients had persisting codominant clonotypes that could mask small clones.

Sample: peripheral blood mononuclear cells. The receptor comes from a man in his forties or fifties with T-cell large granular lymphocyte leukemia. Some clones in this sample may be carry-over from other donors' samples. This sequence joins TRBV25-1 and TRBJ2-7; D perhaps matches TRBD1 (6 bases). CDR3 protein: CASTALTGLEQYF. CDR3 nucleotides: TGTGCCAGCACAGCTCTTACAGGGCTCGAGCAGTACTTC.